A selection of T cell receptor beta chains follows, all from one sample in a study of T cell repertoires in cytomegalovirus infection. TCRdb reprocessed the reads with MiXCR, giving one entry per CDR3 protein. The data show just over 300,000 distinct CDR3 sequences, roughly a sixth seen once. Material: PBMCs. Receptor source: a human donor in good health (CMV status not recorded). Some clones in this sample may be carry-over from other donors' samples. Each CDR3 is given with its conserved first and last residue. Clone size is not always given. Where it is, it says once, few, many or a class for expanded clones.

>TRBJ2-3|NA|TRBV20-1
CSASPGTGPEYGQYF
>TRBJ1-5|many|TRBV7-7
CATMEARQPQHF
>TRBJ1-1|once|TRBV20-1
CSASPTGFNTEAFF
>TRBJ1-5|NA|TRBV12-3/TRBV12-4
CASSLDRSGMPQHF
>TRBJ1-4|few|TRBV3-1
CASSQGLGTASEKLFF
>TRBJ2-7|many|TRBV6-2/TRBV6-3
CASSYPGWEEDYEQYF
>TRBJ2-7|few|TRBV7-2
CASSFSGTGDLVWYF
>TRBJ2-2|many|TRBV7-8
CASRRQGPNTGELFF
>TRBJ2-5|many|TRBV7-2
CASSFELAGGGETQYF
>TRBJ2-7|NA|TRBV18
CASSPPVLHEQYF
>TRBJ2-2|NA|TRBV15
CATSREGAGMAGELFF
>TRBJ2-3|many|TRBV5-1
CASSLDSSTDTQYF
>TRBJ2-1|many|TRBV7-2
CASSFGLARGEQFF
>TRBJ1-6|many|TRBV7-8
CASRWAGRGFTPLHF
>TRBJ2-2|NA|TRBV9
CASSVGGVNTGELFF
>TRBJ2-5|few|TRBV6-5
CASSYSDPTGVETQYF
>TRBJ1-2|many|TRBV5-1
CASSLEVGDGYTF
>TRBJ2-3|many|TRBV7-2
CASSSGQPGGDTQYF
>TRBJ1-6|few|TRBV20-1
CSATVYRVLSPLHF
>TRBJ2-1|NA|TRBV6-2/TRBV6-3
CASRTGSLSSYNEQFF
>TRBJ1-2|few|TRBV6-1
CASRSITWDSGSYGYTF
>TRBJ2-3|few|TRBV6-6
CASSFGTLTSTDTQYF
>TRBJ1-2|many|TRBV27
CASSLTSGAAYGYTF
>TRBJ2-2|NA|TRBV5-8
CASSRQGWYNTGELFF
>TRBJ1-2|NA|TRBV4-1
CASSFDRDYRGYTF
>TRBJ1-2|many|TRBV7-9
CASSSLRDSLYGYTF
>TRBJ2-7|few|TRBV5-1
CASSFGQKAYEQYF
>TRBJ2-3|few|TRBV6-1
CASSMTGGTDTQYF
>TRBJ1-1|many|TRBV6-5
CASIALRAVNTEAFF
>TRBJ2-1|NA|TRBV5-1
CASSLAGQGSYNEQFF
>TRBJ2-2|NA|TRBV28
CASSRWDRGLTGELFF
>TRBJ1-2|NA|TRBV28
CASSSLGQASGYTF
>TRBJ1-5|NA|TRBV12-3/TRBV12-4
CASSFWQTGNQPQHF
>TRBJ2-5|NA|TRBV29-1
CSVAGTTQETQYF
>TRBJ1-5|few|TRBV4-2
CASSPRTGGDQPQHF